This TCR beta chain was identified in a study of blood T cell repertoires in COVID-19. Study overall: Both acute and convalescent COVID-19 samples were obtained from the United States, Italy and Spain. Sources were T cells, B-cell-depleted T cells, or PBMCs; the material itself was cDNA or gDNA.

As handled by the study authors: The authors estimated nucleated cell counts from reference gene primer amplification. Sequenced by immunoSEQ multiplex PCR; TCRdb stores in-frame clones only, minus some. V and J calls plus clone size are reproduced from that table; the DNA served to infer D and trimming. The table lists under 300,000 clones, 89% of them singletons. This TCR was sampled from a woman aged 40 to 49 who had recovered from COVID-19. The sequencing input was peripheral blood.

CDR3 amino acids: CASRDGTGGFEQYF. The CDR3 DNA follows: TGTGCCAGCAGGGACGGGACAGGGGGCTTCGAGCAGTACTTC. The rearrangement joins TRBV28 to TRBJ2-7, with 12 bases identical to TRBD1. V dropped 6 bases and J dropped 6; count of bases not matched to a gene: 6. Germline loops: CDR1 MDHEN, CDR2 SYDVKM. The length of the CDR3 is 14 residues.